The T cell receptor beta chain under discussion was sequenced for a study of cytomegalovirus exposure and HLA in healthy donors. The PCR had 60 Vbeta and 13 Jbeta primers. The data were produced by immunoSEQ multiplex PCR, yet TCRdb's version contains in-frame clones alone and is incomplete. The table lists fewer than 95,000 clones, 76% of them singletons. At collection, donors were nominally healthy, but unrecorded immune exposures were probable. A word on this clone: Its antigen is currently unknown.

The study's findings and limits: In vitro testing confirmed a few CMV-associated chains as specific for CMV antigens. A later analysis found most CMV-associated TCR beta chains apparently HLA-restricted. By HLA locus, TCR association rates varied in a later analysis, with DRB1 showing the most and HLA-C the fewest.

Sequenced input: PBMCs. This receptor was identified in a man aged 40-55 years in good health and CMV-seronegative.

The CDR3 DNA reads as TGTGCCAGTAGAAAATTACAGTCTAATGAAAAACTGTTTTTT. It codes for CASRKLQSNEKLFF. The gene calls are TRBV19 and TRBJ1-4; no clear D. This CDR3 has 14 residues. Trimming cost V 6 bases and J 3 bases, with 11 bases left between them. CDR1 is LNHDA and CDR2 is SQIVND in the germline V gene (reference sequence).